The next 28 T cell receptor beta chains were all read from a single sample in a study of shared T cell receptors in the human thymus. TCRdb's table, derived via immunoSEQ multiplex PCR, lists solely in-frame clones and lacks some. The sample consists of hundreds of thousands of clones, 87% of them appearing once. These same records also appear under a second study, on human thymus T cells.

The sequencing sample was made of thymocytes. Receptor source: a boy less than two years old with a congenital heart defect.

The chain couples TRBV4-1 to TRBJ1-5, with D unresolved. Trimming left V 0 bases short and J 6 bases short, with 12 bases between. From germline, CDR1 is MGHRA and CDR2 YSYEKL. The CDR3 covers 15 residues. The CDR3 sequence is CASSQESRLGQPQHF. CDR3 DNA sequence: TGCGCCAGCAGCCAAGAAAGCAGGCTGGGTCAGCCCCAGCATTTT.

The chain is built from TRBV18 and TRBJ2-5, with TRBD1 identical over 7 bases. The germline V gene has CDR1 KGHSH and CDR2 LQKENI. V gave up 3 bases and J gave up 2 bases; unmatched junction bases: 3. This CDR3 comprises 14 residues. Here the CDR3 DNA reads TGTGCCAGCTCACCCGGGACAGAACAAGAGACCCAGTACTTC. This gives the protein CASSPGTEQETQYF.

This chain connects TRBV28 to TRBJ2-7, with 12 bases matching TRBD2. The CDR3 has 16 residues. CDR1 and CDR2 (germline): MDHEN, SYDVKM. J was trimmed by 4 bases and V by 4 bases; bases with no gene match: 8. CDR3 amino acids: CASSSLTSGGRYEQYF. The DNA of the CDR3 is TGTGCCAGCAGTTCGTTGACTAGCGGGGGTAGATACGAGCAGTACTTC. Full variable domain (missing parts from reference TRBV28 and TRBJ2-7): DVKVTQSSRYLVKRTGEKVFLECVQDMDHENMFWYRQDPGLGLRLIYFSYDVKMKEKGDIPEGYSVSREKKERFSLILESASTNQTSMYLCASSSLTSGGRYEQYFGPGTRLTVT.

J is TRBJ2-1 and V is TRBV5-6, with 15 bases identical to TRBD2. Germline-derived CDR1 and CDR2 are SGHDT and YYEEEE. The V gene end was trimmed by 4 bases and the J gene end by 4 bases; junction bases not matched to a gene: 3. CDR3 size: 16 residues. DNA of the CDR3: TGTGCCAGCAGCCTGGGGACTAGCGGGGGGTACAATGAGCAGTTCTTC. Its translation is CASSLGTSGGYNEQFF.

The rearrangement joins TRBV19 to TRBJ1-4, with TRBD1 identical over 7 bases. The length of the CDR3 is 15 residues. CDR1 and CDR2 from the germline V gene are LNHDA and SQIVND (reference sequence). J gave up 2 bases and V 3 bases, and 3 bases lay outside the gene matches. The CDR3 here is CASSMWDSTNEKLFF. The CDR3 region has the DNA TGTGCCAGTAGTATGTGGGACAGTACTAATGAAAAACTGTTTTTT.

The DNA for the CDR3 is TGCGCCAGCAGCCAAAACAGTTATCAGCCCCAGCATTTT. Amino acid sequence: CASSQNSYQPQHF. This chain joins TRBV4-3 and TRBJ1-5; D is unresolved. V was trimmed by 2 bases and J by 5 bases, leaving 7 bases between them. The CDR3 runs to 13 residues. Per germline, CDR1 LGHNA and CDR2 YSLEER.

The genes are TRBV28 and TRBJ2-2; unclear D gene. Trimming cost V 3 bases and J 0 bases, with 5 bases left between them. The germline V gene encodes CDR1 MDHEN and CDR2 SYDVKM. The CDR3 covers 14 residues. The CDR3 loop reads CASSFFPNTGELFF. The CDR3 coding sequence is TGTGCCAGCAGTTTCTTTCCGAACACCGGGGAGCTGTTTTTT.

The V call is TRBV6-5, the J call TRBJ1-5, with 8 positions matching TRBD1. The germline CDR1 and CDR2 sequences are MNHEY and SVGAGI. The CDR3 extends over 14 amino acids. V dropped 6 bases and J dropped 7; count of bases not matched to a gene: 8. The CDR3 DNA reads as TGTGCCAGCAGCACACAGGGGGGGGGACAGCCCCAGCATTTT. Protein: CASSTQGGGQPQHF.

The CDR3: CATSRALRTGLSNQPQHF. As DNA, the CDR3 is TGTGCCACCAGCAGGGCCTTAAGGACAGGCCTTAGCAATCAGCCCCAGCATTTT. The chain couples TRBV15 to TRBJ1-5; TRBD1 aligns across 7 bases. The germline V gene has CDR1 LNHNV and CDR2 YYDKDF (reference sequence). The ends lost 3 bases at V and 0 bases at J; junction bases unmatched: 11. The CDR3 runs to 18 residues.

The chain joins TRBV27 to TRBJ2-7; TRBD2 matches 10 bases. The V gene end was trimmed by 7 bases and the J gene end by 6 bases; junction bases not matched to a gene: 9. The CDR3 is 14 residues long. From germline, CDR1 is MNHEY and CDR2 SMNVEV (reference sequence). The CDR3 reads CASKWASGSGEQYF. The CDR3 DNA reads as TGTGCCAGCAAGTGGGCTAGCGGGAGTGGCGAGCAGTACTTC.

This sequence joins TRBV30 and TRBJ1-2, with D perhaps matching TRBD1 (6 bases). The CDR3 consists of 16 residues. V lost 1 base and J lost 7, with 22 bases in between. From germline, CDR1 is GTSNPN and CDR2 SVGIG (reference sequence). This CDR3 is CAWSGPMGGAFGGYTF. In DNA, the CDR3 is TGTGCCTGGAGTGGCCCTATGGGGGGGGCTTTTGGTGGCTACACCTTC.

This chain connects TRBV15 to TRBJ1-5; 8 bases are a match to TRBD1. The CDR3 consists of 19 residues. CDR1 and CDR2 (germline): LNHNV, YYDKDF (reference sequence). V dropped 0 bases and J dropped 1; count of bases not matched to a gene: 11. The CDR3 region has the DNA TGTGCCACCAGCAGAGATGGGGCAGGGGGCGCCGGGAGCAATCAGCCCCAGCATTTT. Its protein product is CATSRDGAGGAGSNQPQHF.

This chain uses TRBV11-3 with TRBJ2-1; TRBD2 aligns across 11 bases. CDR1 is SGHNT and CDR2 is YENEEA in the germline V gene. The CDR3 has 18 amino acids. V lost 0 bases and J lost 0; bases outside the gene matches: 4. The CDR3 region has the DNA TGTGCCAGCAGCTTAGATACTAGCGGGAGCCCCTCCTACAATGAGCAGTTCTTC. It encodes CASSLDTSGSPSYNEQFF.

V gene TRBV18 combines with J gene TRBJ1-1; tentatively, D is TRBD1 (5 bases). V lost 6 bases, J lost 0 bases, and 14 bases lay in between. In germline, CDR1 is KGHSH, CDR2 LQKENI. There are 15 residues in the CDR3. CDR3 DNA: TGTGCCAGCTCCCACGGGGGGGGGATGAACACTGAAGCTTTCTTT. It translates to CASSHGGGMNTEAFF.

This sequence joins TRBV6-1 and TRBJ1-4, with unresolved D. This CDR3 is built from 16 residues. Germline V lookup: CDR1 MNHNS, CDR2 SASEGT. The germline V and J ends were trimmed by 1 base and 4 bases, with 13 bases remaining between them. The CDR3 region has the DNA TGTGCCAGCAGTGAAGACCCTGGGAGGAATAATGAAAAACTGTTTTTT. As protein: CASSEDPGRNNEKLFF.

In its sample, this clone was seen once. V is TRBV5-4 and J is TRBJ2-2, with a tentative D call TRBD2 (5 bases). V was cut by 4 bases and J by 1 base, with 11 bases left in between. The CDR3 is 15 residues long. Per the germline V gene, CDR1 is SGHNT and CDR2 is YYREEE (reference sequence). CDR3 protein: CASSRLGGNTGELFF. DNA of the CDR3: TGTGCCAGCAGCCGATTAGGAGGGAACACCGGGGAGCTGTTTTTT.

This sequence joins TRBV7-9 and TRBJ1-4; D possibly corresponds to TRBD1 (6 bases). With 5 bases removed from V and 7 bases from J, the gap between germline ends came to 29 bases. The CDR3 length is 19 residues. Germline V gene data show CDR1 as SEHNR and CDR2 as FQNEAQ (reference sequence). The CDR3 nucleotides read TGTGCCAGCAGCCCCGGGTGCACCGCACCTCTAGAAGGGGGTGAAAAACTGTTTTTT. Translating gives CASSPGCTAPLEGGEKLFF.

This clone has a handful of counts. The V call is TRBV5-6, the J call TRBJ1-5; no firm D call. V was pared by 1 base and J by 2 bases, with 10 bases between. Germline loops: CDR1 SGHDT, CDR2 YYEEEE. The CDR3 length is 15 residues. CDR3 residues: CASSLKRCGNQPQHF. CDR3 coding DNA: TGTGCCAGCAGCTTGAAAAGATGCGGCAATCAGCCCCAGCATTTT. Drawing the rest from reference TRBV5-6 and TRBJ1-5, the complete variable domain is DAGVTQSPTHLIKTRGQQVTLRCSPKSGHDTVSWYQQALGQGPQFIFQYYEEEERQRGNFPDRFSGHQFPNYSSELNVNALLLGDSALYLCASSLKRCGNQPQHFGDGTRLSIL.

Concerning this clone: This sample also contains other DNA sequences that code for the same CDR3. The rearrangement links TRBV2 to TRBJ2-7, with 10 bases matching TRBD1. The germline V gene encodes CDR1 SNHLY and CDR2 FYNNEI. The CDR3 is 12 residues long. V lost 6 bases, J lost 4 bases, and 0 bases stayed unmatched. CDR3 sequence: CASRDRGYEQYF. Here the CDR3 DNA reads TGTGCCAGCAGGGACAGGGGGTACGAGCAGTACTTC.

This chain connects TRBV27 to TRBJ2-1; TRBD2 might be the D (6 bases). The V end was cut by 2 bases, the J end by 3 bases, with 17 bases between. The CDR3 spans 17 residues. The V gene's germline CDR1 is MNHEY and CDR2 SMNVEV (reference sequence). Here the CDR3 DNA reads TGTGCCAGCAGTTTAAAAGTCGACGGGGACTTCTACAATGAGCAGTTCTTC. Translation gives CASSLKVDGDFYNEQFF.

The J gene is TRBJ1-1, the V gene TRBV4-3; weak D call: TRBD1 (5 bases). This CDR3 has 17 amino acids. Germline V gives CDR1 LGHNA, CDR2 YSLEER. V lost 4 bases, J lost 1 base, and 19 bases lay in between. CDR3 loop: CASSPYLVQTANTEAFF. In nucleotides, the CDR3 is TGCGCCAGCAGCCCGTACCTGGTCCAGACAGCGAACACTGAAGCTTTCTTT.

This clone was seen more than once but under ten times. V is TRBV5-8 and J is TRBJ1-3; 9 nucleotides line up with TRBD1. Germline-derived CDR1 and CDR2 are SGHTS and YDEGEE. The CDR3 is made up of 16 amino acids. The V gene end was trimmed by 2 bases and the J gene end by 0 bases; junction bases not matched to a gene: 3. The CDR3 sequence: CASSFTGGNSGNTIYF. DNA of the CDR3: TGTGCCAGCAGCTTCACAGGGGGCAACTCTGGAAACACCATATATTTT.

CDR3: CASSLYQGLNQPQHF. For the CDR3, the DNA is TGTGCCAGCAGTTTATACCAGGGACTGAATCAGCCCCAGCATTTT. V is TRBV28 and J is TRBJ1-5, with a tentative D call TRBD1 (5 bases). The germline V and J ends were trimmed by 1 base and 4 bases, with 11 bases remaining between them. In germline, CDR1 is MDHEN, CDR2 SYDVKM. The CDR3 contains 15 residues.

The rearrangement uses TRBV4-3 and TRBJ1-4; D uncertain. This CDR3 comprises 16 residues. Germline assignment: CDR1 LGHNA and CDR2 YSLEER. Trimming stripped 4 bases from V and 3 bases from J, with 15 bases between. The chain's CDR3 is CASSPHAEVANEKLFF. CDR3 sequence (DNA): TGCGCCAGCAGCCCTCACGCTGAGGTTGCTAATGAAAAACTGTTTTTT.

CDR3 DNA sequence: TGCGCCAGCAGCCTAAGGACTAGCGGGGGGTGGAATGAGCAGTTCTTC. Translating gives CASSLRTSGGWNEQFF. The gene calls are TRBV5-1 and TRBJ2-1, with 14 bases lining up with TRBD2. V dropped 4 bases and J dropped 7; count of bases not matched to a gene: 7. CDR3 length equals 16 residues. Germline V gene lookup returns CDR1 SGHRS and CDR2 YFSETQ.

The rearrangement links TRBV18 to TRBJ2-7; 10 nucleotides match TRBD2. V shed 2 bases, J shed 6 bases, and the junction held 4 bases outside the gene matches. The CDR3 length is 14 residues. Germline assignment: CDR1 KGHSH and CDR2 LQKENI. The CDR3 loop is CASSPWTSGGEQYF. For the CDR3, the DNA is TGTGCCAGCTCACCATGGACTAGCGGAGGCGAGCAGTACTTC.

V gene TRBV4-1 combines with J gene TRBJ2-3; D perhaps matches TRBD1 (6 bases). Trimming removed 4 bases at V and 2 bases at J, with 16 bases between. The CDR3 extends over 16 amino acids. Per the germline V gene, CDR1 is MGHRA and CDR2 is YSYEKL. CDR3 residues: CASSPQQGRSTDTQYF. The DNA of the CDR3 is TGCGCCAGCAGCCCTCAACAGGGACGGTCCACAGATACGCAGTATTTT.

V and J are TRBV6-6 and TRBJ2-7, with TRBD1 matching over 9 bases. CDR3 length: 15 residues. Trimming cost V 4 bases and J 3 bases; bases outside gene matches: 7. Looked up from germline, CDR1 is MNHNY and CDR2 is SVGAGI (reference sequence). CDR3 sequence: CASSSRQGERYEQYF. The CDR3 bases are TGTGCCAGCAGTTCACGACAGGGGGAGCGCTACGAGCAGTACTTC.